This T cell receptor (beta chain) was recovered during a study of STAT5B mutations in CD4+ large granular lymphocyte leukemia. The germline gives CDR1 SNHLY, CDR2 FYNNEI. This CDR3 spans 14 amino acids. Trimming took 7 bases from V and 6 from J; bases not matched to a gene: 11. The protocol was immunoSEQ multiplex PCR, while the TCRdb copy is restricted to in-frame clones and leaves out a portion. The repertoire holds around 50,000 clones, with about 80% as singletons. Sequenced material: CD4+ T cells from blood buffy coats. The chain is built from TRBV2 and TRBJ2-5; TRBD2 aligns across 7 bases. This TCR was recovered from a human donor in good health. The CDR3 loop reads CASKLGGTTQTQYF. The DNA of the CDR3 is TGTGCCAGCAAACTCGGGGGGACTACGCAGACCCAGTACTTC.